This is a list of T cell receptor beta chains from one sample in a study of cytomegalovirus exposure and HLA in healthy donors. Measured with immunoSEQ multiplex PCR; TCRdb has only the in-frame clones, and not every one. The sample consists of hundreds of thousands of clones, 70% to 90% of them appearing once. Specimen: PBMCs. The receptor source for this set is a woman under 30 in good health and CMV-seronegative. CDR3s include the opening cysteine and the closing phenylalanine or tryptophan. D genes are given only for firm matches. Clone size is shown for a subset of rows, as once, few, many or a class of expanded clone.

clone_size d_call j_call v_call cdr3_aa cdr3_nt
- TRBD1 TRBJ1-2 TRBV15 CATSRAGQGARGYTF TGTGCCACCAGCAGAGCAGGACAGGGGGCCCGAGGCTACACCTTC
- - TRBJ1-5 TRBV7-8 CASSPRRERQPQHF TGTGCCAGCAGCCCCCGTCGGGAACGGCAGCCCCAGCATTTT
- - TRBJ1-2 TRBV7-8 CASSSRGREVYGYTF TGTGCCAGCAGCTCACGAGGCAGGGAGGTCTATGGCTACACCTTC
- - TRBJ2-2 TRBV4-1 CASSQGRETGELFF TGCGCCAGCAGCCAAGGACGGGAGACCGGGGAGCTGTTTTTT
- TRBD2 TRBJ2-1 TRBV5-1 CASSPIAGGEVEQFF TGCGCCAGCAGCCCAATAGCGGGAGGGGAGGTTGAGCAGTTCTTC
- TRBD1 TRBJ2-7 TRBV5-6 CASRRTGGNYEQYF TGTGCCAGCCGTCGGACAGGGGGCAACTACGAGCAGTACTTC
- TRBD1 TRBJ2-1 TRBV9 CASSSHPTGTGPNEQFF TGTGCCAGCAGCTCCCACCCAACCGGGACAGGGCCAAATGAGCAGTTCTTC
- TRBD2 TRBJ2-5 TRBV4-2 CASSPGGSSKETQYF TGTGCCAGCAGCCCCGGGGGGAGTAGCAAAGAGACCCAGTACTTC
- TRBD2 TRBJ2-4 TRBV27 CASSLSWGLAGQNIQYF TGTGCCAGCAGTTTATCGTGGGGACTAGCGGGACAAAACATTCAGTACTTC
- TRBD2 TRBJ2-7 TRBV28 CASTTWEGRSSYEQYF TGTGCCAGCACCACATGGGAGGGGCGAAGCTCCTACGAGCAGTACTTC
- - TRBJ1-1 TRBV30 CAWSRGETEAFF TGTGCCTGGAGTCGAGGGGAGACTGAAGCTTTCTTT
- - TRBJ1-1 TRBV19 CASSIKGTEAFF TGTGCCAGTAGTATTAAAGGGACTGAAGCTTTCTTT
once - TRBJ2-5 TRBV4-1 CASSQVVVSQETQYF TGCGCCAGCAGCCAAGTCGTGGTCAGCCAAGAGACCCAGTACTTC
- - TRBJ1-2 TRBV29-1 CSVRGAYGYTF TGCAGCGTTCGGGGGGCCTATGGCTACACCTTC
- TRBD1 TRBJ1-1 TRBV5-1 CASSLPGTGNTEAFF TGCGCCAGCAGCCTGCCTGGGACAGGGAACACTGAAGCTTTCTTT
- - TRBJ2-1 TRBV27 CASSLGGSSYYNEQFF TGTGCCAGCAGTTTGGGTGGCAGCTCCTATTACAATGAGCAGTTCTTC
- - TRBJ1-3 TRBV27 CASSLSGAGNTIYF TGTGCCAGCAGTTTAAGCGGGGCTGGAAACACCATATATTTT
- TRBD1 TRBJ1-2 TRBV27 CASSLFTGDYGYTF TGTGCCAGCAGTTTATTCACAGGGGACTATGGCTACACCTTC
- - TRBJ2-1 TRBV7-8 CASSLVRGDYNEQFF TGTGCCAGCAGCTTAGTCCGCGGGGATTACAATGAGCAGTTCTTC
once TRBD1 TRBJ1-2 TRBV30 CAWSVRDRGSRDGYTF TGTGCCTGGAGTGTACGAGACAGGGGGTCAAGGGATGGCTACACCTTC
- - TRBJ1-6 TRBV6-5 CASGRDSYNSPLHF TGTGCCAGCGGAAGGGACTCCTATAATTCACCCCTCCACTTT
- - TRBJ2-7 TRBV11-3 CASPSYEQYF TGTGCCAGTCCTTCCTACGAGCAGTACTTC
- TRBD2 TRBJ2-3 TRBV5-1 CASSTPPGTSGGADDTQYF TGCGCCAGCAGCACCCCTCCCGGGACTAGCGGGGGGGCCGATGATACGCAGTATTTT
few - TRBJ2-1 TRBV5-1 CASNGGQSRGEQFF TGCGCCAGCAACGGAGGACAGTCCCGAGGTGAGCAGTTCTTC
- TRBD1 TRBJ2-5 TRBV7-7 CASSLALYGQGVQETQYF TGTGCCAGCAGCTTAGCGCTATACGGACAGGGAGTACAAGAGACCCAGTACTTC
- - TRBJ2-7 TRBV6-5 CASRRQGGALDEQYF TGTGCCAGCAGACGTCAGGGAGGAGCTCTGGACGAGCAGTACTTC
- - TRBJ2-7 TRBV2 CASSPRQGYEQYF TGTGCCAGCAGTCCCCGACAAGGCTACGAGCAGTACTTC
- - TRBJ2-7 TRBV7-9 CASTLRDALTEQYF TGTGCCAGCACCCTAAGGGACGCTCTTACCGAGCAGTACTTC
- TRBD2 TRBJ2-1 TRBV29-1 CSERLAGGGEQFF TGCAGCGAAAGACTAGCGGGAGGGGGTGAGCAGTTCTTC
once - TRBJ1-5 TRBV7-8 CASSLAEAQPQHF TGTGCCAGCAGCTTAGCGGAGGCTCAGCCCCAGCATTTT
- TRBD1 TRBJ1-4 TRBV6-1 CASSEAVGQGGEKLFF TGTGCCAGCAGTGAAGCAGTGGGACAGGGAGGGGAAAAACTGTTTTTT
- TRBD1 TRBJ1-1 TRBV10-3 CAISTGGTEAFF TGTGCCATCAGTACAGGGGGCACTGAAGCTTTCTTT
- - TRBJ2-5 TRBV2 CASREETQYF TGTGCCAGCAGGGAAGAGACCCAGTACTTC
- TRBD1 TRBJ2-1 TRBV19 CASKPQGIATNEQFF TGTGCCAGTAAACCACAGGGGATAGCCACAAATGAGCAGTTCTTC
- - TRBJ2-7 TRBV15 CATSRVGTWTYEQYF TGTGCCACCAGCAGAGTAGGGACTTGGACCTACGAGCAGTACTTC
- TRBD1 TRBJ1-5 TRBV10-1 CASSESPWDRHQPQHF TGCGCCAGCAGTGAGTCCCCCTGGGACAGGCATCAGCCCCAGCATTTT
- TRBD1 TRBJ2-2 TRBV5-1 CASSLATGARGELFF TGCGCCAGCAGCTTGGCGACAGGGGCTCGGGGGGAGCTGTTTTTT
- - TRBJ2-3 TRBV4-1 CASSQEPAGRTDTQYF TGCGCCAGCAGCCAAGAGCCAGCGGGCCGCACAGATACGCAGTATTTT
- - TRBJ2-1 TRBV19 CASSVALYNEQFF TGTGCCAGTAGTGTCGCACTCTACAATGAGCAGTTCTTC
few - TRBJ2-4 TRBV19 CASSIRRQVAKNIQYF TGTGCCAGTAGTATAAGGAGACAGGTAGCCAAAAACATTCAGTACTTC
once - TRBJ1-1 TRBV29-1 CSFHSGGNTEAFF TGCAGCTTTCATTCGGGGGGGAACACTGAAGCTTTCTTT
- - TRBJ1-6 TRBV6-5 CASRSFRDSPLHF TGTGCCAGCAGATCCTTTAGGGATTCACCCCTCCACTTT
- - TRBJ1-1 TRBV30 CAWSPTLNTEAFF TGTGCCTGGAGCCCTACCTTGAACACTGAAGCTTTCTTT
- TRBD1 TRBJ1-2 TRBV28 CASHTGGGGYTF TGTGCCAGCCATACAGGGGGAGGCGGCTACACCTTC
- - TRBJ2-5 TRBV6-1 CASRRDIEWETQYF TGTGCCAGCAGGCGGGACATCGAGTGGGAGACCCAGTACTTC
- - TRBJ2-7 TRBV6-5 CASSPPRYPYEQYF TGTGCCAGCAGTCCCCCCCGGTACCCCTACGAGCAGTACTTC
- - TRBJ1-4 TRBV27 CASSWLQGNNEKLFF TGTGCCAGCAGTTGGCTACAGGGTAATAATGAAAAACTGTTTTTT
- TRBD1 TRBJ1-4 TRBV5-4 CASSWTGGATGEKLFF TGTGCCAGCAGCTGGACAGGGGGCGCGACGGGGGAAAAACTGTTTTTT
- - TRBJ2-5 TRBV7-9 CASSLVVTSWQETQYF TGTGCCAGCAGCTTAGTCGTCACTAGCTGGCAAGAGACCCAGTACTTC
- - TRBJ1-4 TRBV5-1 CASRVDATNEKLFF TGCGCCAGCAGGGTCGATGCAACTAATGAAAAACTGTTTTTT
- TRBD2 TRBJ2-1 TRBV13 CASSEPPGLAGVRQFF TGTGCCAGCAGCGAGCCGCCGGGACTAGCGGGAGTTCGGCAGTTCTTC
- - TRBJ2-1 TRBV7-6 CASSPFQGEQFF TGTGCCAGCAGCCCATTCCAGGGGGAGCAGTTCTTC